The entry below gives a single T cell receptor (beta chain) sequence along with its context. The sample originates from a study of T cell repertoires in cytomegalovirus infection. MiXCR, run by TCRdb on the reads, gives a single entry per CDR3 protein. This table has about 180,000 distinct CDR3 sequences, approximately 18% appearing once. The CDR3 has 18 amino acids. V was clipped by 3 bases and J by 2 bases, with 21 bases between them. Germline V gene lookup returns CDR1 LNHDA and CDR2 SQIVND (reference sequence). Material: CD8+ T cells from PBMCs. The source of this sequence is a human donor in good health (CMV status not recorded). Some clones in this sample may be carry-over from other donors' samples. The chain links TRBV19 to TRBJ2-3, with a weak D call TRBD1 (5 bases). CDR3 in DNA: TGTGCCAGTAGTATGAACCCCGTTTTCCAGGGAATCACAGATACGCAGTATTTT. Translated: CASSMNPVFQGITDTQYF.